This T cell receptor (beta chain) was found in a study of T cell repertoires in cytomegalovirus infection. Across the whole study: CMV infection and matching HLA type were both indicated by public TCR beta signatures. General observations from the study: Summed public TCR beta family frequency identified CMV carriers bearing the relevant HLA. Ex vivo, HLA-C-restricted CMV-specific TCR beta clonotypes prevailed over the rest of the response.

With respect to this clonotype: Its target is unknown.

Trimming took 0 bases from V and 1 from J; bases not matched to a gene: 3. Per the germline V gene, CDR1 is MGHRA and CDR2 is YSYEKL. CDR3 length: 15 amino acids. TCRdb re-derived calls from the reads in MiXCR, one entry per CDR3 protein. The sample has some 480,000 distinct CDR3 sequences, about 33% seen once; the top ten hold about 17%. V gene TRBV4-1 combines with J gene TRBJ2-7; TRBD1 matches 7 bases. Sample: cultured PBMCs, taken from culture after CMV antigen stimulation. This TCR was recovered from a human donor in good health (CMV status not recorded). Some clones in this sample may be carry-over from other donors' samples. The CDR3 here is CASSQDGGQSYEQYF. CDR3 nucleotides: TGCGCCAGCAGCCAAGATGGGGGACAGTCCTACGAGCAGTACTTC.